A single sample is the source of the 32 T cell receptor beta chains below, sequenced in a study of CD8+ T cells in alopecia areata. Sequencing relied on a cDNA template that was reverse transcribed from extracted RNA. Here immunoSEQ multiplex PCR was the method, and the copy in TCRdb shows in-frame clones only, minus some. The sample contains about 150,000 clones, 45% to 60% of which appear only once. The treatment is: oral pan-JAK inhibitor, 5-10 mg twice daily. The sample in question was CD8+ T cells sorted from blood, obtained at week 4, from a patient treated with tofacitinib. The source is a human donor with alopecia areata.

This chain uses TRBV5-6 with TRBJ2-2; D gene uncertain. Trimming pared 3 bases from V and 3 bases from J, leaving 3 bases between. Germline V gives CDR1 SGHDT, CDR2 YYEEEE. There are 12 residues in the CDR3. The CDR3 protein is CASSSYTGELFF. The CDR3, as DNA: TGTGCCAGCAGCTCATACACCGGGGAGCTGTTTTTT.

For this clone: A read error may account for a junction end that differs from germline. The chain combines TRBV4-1 with TRBJ2-3; TRBD2 aligns across 10 bases. Germline CDR1 reads MGHRA; CDR2 reads YSYEKL. The CDR3 runs to 15 residues. This CDR3 is CASSQAGGPTDTQYF. As DNA, the CDR3 is TGTGCCAGCAGCCAAGCGGGGGGGCCCACAGATACGCAGTATTTT.

The gene calls are TRBV6-5 and TRBJ1-1; D remains ambiguous. Per the germline V gene, CDR1 is MNHEY and CDR2 is SVGAGI. Trimming removed 0 bases at V and 2 bases at J, with 4 bases between. The CDR3 has 13 residues. The CDR3: CASSYSDNTEAFF. CDR3 sequence (DNA): TGTGCCAGCAGTTACTCGGACAACACTGAAGCTTTCTTT.

The chain joins TRBV6-6 to TRBJ1-2; D uncertain. The CDR3 has 13 amino acids. Trimming stripped 6 bases from V and 8 bases from J, with 16 bases between. Germline assignment: CDR1 MNHNY and CDR2 SVGAGI (reference sequence). CDR3 residues: CASSSPREYGYTF. The DNA for the CDR3 is TGTGCCAGCAGCTCCCCCCGGGAGTACGGCTACACCTTC.

The chain combines TRBV6-5 with TRBJ2-2; the D gene is possibly TRBD2 (5 bases). The CDR3 extends over 13 amino acids. Germline CDR1 MNHEY, CDR2 SVGAGI. V was pared by 10 bases and J by 1 base, with 10 bases between. CDR3 region: CATTRGNTGELFF. In DNA form, the CDR3 reads TGTGCCACGACCCGGGGGAACACCGGGGAGCTGTTTTTT.

The rearrangement joins TRBV5-6 to TRBJ1-2, with a weak D call TRBD1 (5 bases). V gave up 5 bases and J gave up 8 bases, with 16 bases separating them. This CDR3 comprises 13 residues. Germline V gene lookup returns CDR1 SGHDT and CDR2 YYEEEE. Written as DNA, the CDR3 is TGTGCCAGCAGGCGGGACGCACTCCTCGGCTACACCTTC. It specifies CASRRDALLGYTF.

This clone came up many times. The V and J genes are TRBV4-2 and TRBJ2-1; 8 bases agree with TRBD2. Per the germline V gene, CDR1 is LGHNA and CDR2 is YNFKEQ. V lost 4 bases, J lost 8 bases, and 10 bases stayed unmatched. The CDR3 consists of 15 residues. The CDR3 spells CASSPGTSEVDEQFF. The CDR3 DNA reads TGTGCCAGCAGCCCCGGGACTAGTGAGGTCGATGAGCAGTTCTTC.

The chain links TRBV11-2 to TRBJ2-1; TRBD1 aligns across 10 bases. The CDR3 is 15 amino acids. V lost 5 bases to trimming and J lost 4 bases; unmatched junction nucleotides: 5. Looked up from germline, CDR1 is SGHAT and CDR2 is FQNNGV. Here the CDR3 reads CASSHDRGPYNEQFF. The CDR3 DNA reads as TGTGCCAGCAGCCACGACAGGGGGCCATACAATGAGCAGTTCTTC.

The rearrangement uses TRBV27 and TRBJ2-5; possibly TRBD1 for D (5 bases). The CDR3 has 14 amino acids. With 0 bases removed from V and 5 bases from J, the gap between germline ends came to 10 bases. Germline loops: CDR1 MNHEY, CDR2 SMNVEV (reference sequence). As DNA, the CDR3 is TGTGCCAGCAGTTTATCATGGGGCGGCGAGACCCAGTACTTC. This sequence encodes CASSLSWGGETQYF.

The CDR3 nucleotides are TGCAGCGTAATGGACAGTCACTATGGCTACACCTTC. The encoded protein is CSVMDSHYGYTF. The chain joins TRBV29-1 to TRBJ1-2, with D possibly matching TRBD1 (6 bases). Germline CDR1 SQVTM, CDR2 ANQGSEA. This CDR3 comprises 12 residues. The ends were cut back, 6 bases at V and 3 bases at J, with 11 bases in the middle. Filled out from reference TRBV29-1 and TRBJ1-2, the complete variable domain reads SAVISQKPSRDICQRGTSLTIQCQVDSQVTMMFWYRQQPGQSLTLIATANQGSEATYESGFVIDKFPISRPNLTFSTLTVSNMSPEDSSIYLCSVMDSHYGYTFGSGTRLTVV.

This chain joins TRBV19 and TRBJ1-1; D is undetermined. CDR3 length: 11 amino acids. Germline V CDR1 and CDR2: LNHDA, SQIVND (reference sequence). V shed 10 bases and J shed 0 bases, with 6 bases lying between them. CDR3 region: CATQMNTEAFF. As DNA, the CDR3 is TGTGCCACTCAGATGAACACTGAAGCTTTCTTT. Full variable domain (outside the CDR3, taken from reference TRBV19 and TRBJ1-1): DGGITQSPKYLFRKEGQNVTLSCEQNLNHDAMYWYRQDPGQGLRLIYYSQIVNDFQKGDIAEGYSVSREKKESFPLTVTSAQKNPTAFYLCATQMNTEAFFGQGTRLTVV.

The V gene is TRBV4-1, the J gene TRBJ2-3; TRBD2 matches at 10 bases. After removal of 7 bases from V and 6 bases from J, the junction contained 7 bases not matched to a gene. Germline CDR1 MGHRA, CDR2 YSYEKL. The CDR3 totals 14 residues. The CDR3 region is CASNIAGGMDTQYF. The DNA of the CDR3 is TGCGCCAGCAATATAGCGGGGGGAATGGATACGCAGTATTTT.

This clone was detected a few times. The chain recombines TRBV29-1 with TRBJ2-5, with TRBD2 matching 13 bases. The CDR3 has 15 residues. J was trimmed by 5 bases and V by 7 bases; bases with no gene match: 10. Germline CDR1 reads SQVTM; CDR2 reads ANQGSEA. CDR3 sequence (DNA): TGCAGCGCCCCCCGACTAGCGGGGGGTCGGGAGACCCAGTACTTC. It yields the protein CSAPRLAGGRETQYF.

The chain is built from TRBV7-2 and TRBJ2-2; the D is unclear. Trimming took 5 bases from V and 7 from J, leaving 8 bases between them. This CDR3 region has 12 residues. Germline lookup yields CDR1 SGHTA and CDR2 FQGNSA. The CDR3 coding sequence is TGTGCCAGCAGCCCCCTACTCGGGGAGCTGTTTTTT. It yields the protein CASSPLLGELFF.

CDR3 sequence: CASSWDRGWETQYF. DNA of the CDR3: TGTGCCAGCAGCTGGGACAGGGGATGGGAGACCCAGTACTTC. The rearrangement joins TRBV5-6 to TRBJ2-5, with 10 bases that match TRBD1. Germline lookup yields CDR1 SGHDT and CDR2 YYEEEE. J lost 5 bases, V lost 3 bases, and 4 bases had no gene match. The CDR3 has 14 amino acids.

The chain employs TRBV9 and TRBJ2-1; perhaps TRBD1 as D (7 bases). V was pared by 0 bases and J by 5 bases, with 15 bases between. Looked up from germline, CDR1 is SGDLS and CDR2 is YYNGEE. The CDR3 is 16 residues long. The CDR3 loop is CASSVEGGGADNEQFF. The DNA of the CDR3 is TGTGCCAGCAGCGTAGAAGGAGGGGGCGCAGACAATGAGCAGTTCTTC.

The V gene is TRBV7-9, the J gene TRBJ2-5, with a tentative D call TRBD1 (6 bases). V was shortened by 4 bases and J by 0 bases, with 12 bases between the two germline ends. CDR1 and CDR2 (germline): SEHNR, FQNEAQ (reference sequence). The CDR3 is made up of 15 amino acids. CDR3 bases: TGTGCCAGCAGCTCCCGGGACACCTACCAAGAGACCCAGTACTTC. This codes for CASSSRDTYQETQYF.

The J gene is TRBJ1-1, the V gene TRBV6-1, with TRBD1 identical over 11 bases. The CDR3 is 14 residues long. Germline trimming cut 2 bases from V and 7 bases from J; bases unmatched to any gene: 3. Germline V gene data show CDR1 as MNHNS and CDR2 as SASEGT. The CDR3 DNA is TGTGCCAGCAGTGAACTCGGGACAGGGGGTGAAGCTTTCTTT. Its translation: CASSELGTGGEAFF.

The chain employs TRBV7-2 and TRBJ1-5; tentatively, D is TRBD1 (5 bases). The germline V gene has CDR1 SGHTA and CDR2 FQGNSA. The CDR3 is made up of 17 amino acids. Trimming took off 1 base at V and 2 bases at J, with 15 bases between the two ends. The CDR3, as DNA: TGTGCCAGCAGCTTAGTCGATGGGGGTTTAGGCAATCAGCCCCAGCATTTT. Protein sequence: CASSLVDGGLGNQPQHF. The full variable domain, in which reference TRBV7-2 and TRBJ1-5 provide the parts outside the CDR3, is GAGVSQSPSNKVTEKGKDVELRCDPISGHTALYWYRQSLGQGLEFLIYFQGNSAPDKSGLPSDRFSAERTGGSVSTLTIQRTQQEDSAVYLCASSLVDGGLGNQPQHFGDGTRLSIL.

This clone was picked up a small number of times. The chain uses TRBV11-2 and TRBJ1-5, with TRBD1 identical over 7 bases. CDR1 and CDR2 from the germline V gene are SGHAT and FQNNGV. Trimming removed 4 bases from V and 5 bases from J; junction bases left unmatched: 2. This CDR3 is 13 amino acids long. As DNA, the CDR3 is TGTGCCAGCAGCTGGACAGGCGATCAGCCCCAGCATTTT. Amino acids: CASSWTGDQPQHF.

This clone came up a few times. V is TRBV5-6 and J is TRBJ2-6; 9 positions match TRBD1. Germline V gene sequence: CDR1 SGHDT, CDR2 YYEEEE. V dropped 3 bases and J dropped 0; count of bases not matched to a gene: 7. This CDR3 is built from 18 residues. The CDR3 coding sequence is TGTGCCAGCAGCTGGGGGACAGGGATTTCCTCTGGGGCCAACGTCCTGACTTTC. This sequence encodes CASSWGTGISSGANVLTF.

This chain uses TRBV30 with TRBJ2-5, with 7 bases matching TRBD2. Germline V gives CDR1 GTSNPN, CDR2 SVGIG (reference sequence). The J segment lost 2 bases and the V segment lost 2 bases, leaving 11 bases of the junction unmatched. The CDR3 loop spans 16 amino acids. CDR3 protein: CAWSNLAGEAQETQYF. The CDR3 nucleotides are TGTGCCTGGAGTAACTTGGCGGGAGAGGCACAAGAGACCCAGTACTTC. Looking up the rest from reference TRBV30 and TRBJ2-5 gives the full variable domain: SQTIHQWPATLVQPVGSPLSLECTVEGTSNPNLYWYRQAAGRGLQLLFYSVGIGQISSEVPQNLSASRPQDRQFILSSKKLLLSDSGFYLCAWSNLAGEAQETQYFGPGTRLLVL.

This chain joins TRBV30 and TRBJ2-1; D unresolved. The germline V and J ends were trimmed by 1 base and 9 bases, with 7 bases remaining between them. Germline V gene lookup returns CDR1 GTSNPN and CDR2 SVGIG (reference sequence). CDR3 length equals 11 residues. This CDR3 is CAWSDLTEQFF. CDR3 coding DNA: TGTGCCTGGAGTGACTTAACTGAGCAGTTCTTC.

This clone was counted once. V is TRBV7-9 and J is TRBJ2-3; D is unresolved. Germline loops: CDR1 SEHNR, CDR2 FQNEAQ (reference sequence). CDR3 length equals 12 residues. Trimming took 5 bases from V and 2 from J, leaving 5 bases between them. CDR3 sequence reads: CASSQTTDTQYF. The DNA for the CDR3 is TGTGCCAGCAGCCAGACCACAGATACGCAGTATTTT.

The chain uses TRBV25-1 and TRBJ1-1, with D tentatively TRBD1 (5 bases). Germline loops: CDR1 MGHDK, CDR2 SYGVNS. The length of the CDR3 is 15 residues. V was trimmed by 3 bases and J by 0 bases, leaving 11 bases between them. This CDR3 is CASSETGGMNTEAFF. As DNA, the CDR3 is TGTGCCAGCAGTGAGACCGGGGGTATGAACACTGAAGCTTTCTTT. Together with reference TRBV25-1 and TRBJ1-1, the CDR3 gives the full variable domain: EADIYQTPRYLVIGTGKKITLECSQTMGHDKMYWYQQDPGMELHLIHYSYGVNSTEKGDLSSESTVSRIRTEHFPLTLESARPSHTSQYLCASSETGGMNTEAFFGQGTRLTVV.

This clone was seen a handful of times. V and J are TRBV5-6 and TRBJ1-2, with D uncertain. The CDR3 runs 13 residues. Germline V lookup: CDR1 SGHDT, CDR2 YYEEEE. V dropped 4 bases and J dropped 2 bases, with 9 bases sitting between them. The chain's CDR3 is CASSLNRNYGYTF. Written as DNA, the CDR3 is TGTGCCAGCAGCCTAAACAGAAACTATGGCTACACCTTC.

This clone occurred a few times. The gene calls are TRBV29-1 and TRBJ1-6, with D perhaps matching TRBD1 (6 bases). V dropped 7 bases and J dropped 5 bases, with 9 bases sitting between them. The germline CDR1 and CDR2 sequences are SQVTM and ANQGSEA. The CDR3 runs 12 residues. The DNA for the CDR3 is TGCAGCGCGGGACAAGATAATTCACCCCTCCACTTT. Protein sequence: CSAGQDNSPLHF.

With respect to this clone: This specimen includes other DNA sequences encoding the same CDR3. V gene TRBV30 combines with J gene TRBJ2-7, with D possibly being TRBD2 (5 bases). Looked up from germline, CDR1 is GTSNPN and CDR2 is SVGIG (reference sequence). Trimming cost V 0 bases and J 5 bases, with 14 bases left between them. The length of the CDR3 is 14 residues. The CDR3 sequence is CAWSVGAGSDEQYF. Written as DNA, the CDR3 is TGTGCCTGGAGTGTAGGTGCAGGTAGCGACGAGCAGTACTTC.

The chain carries TRBV4-1 and TRBJ2-2; D tentatively reads TRBD1 or TRBD2 (6 bases each). Germline CDR1 and CDR2: MGHRA and YSYEKL. Trimming removed 2 bases from V and 5 bases from J, with 12 bases in between. The CDR3 runs 15 residues. The CDR3 DNA sequence: TGCGCCAGCAGCCAACGTGAAGGGGGGACCGGGGAGCTGTTTTTT. Its protein is CASSQREGGTGELFF.

DNA of the CDR3: TGCAGTTTAGGGGCCTACAATGAGCAGTTCTTC. Translated: CSLGAYNEQFF. The gene calls are TRBV20-1 and TRBJ2-1; perhaps TRBD1 as D (5 bases). Germline V gene lookup returns CDR1 DFQATT and CDR2 SNEGSKA (reference sequence). V lost 8 bases and J 2 bases, leaving 7 bases between the germline ends. The CDR3 has 11 residues.

The genes are TRBV6-6 and TRBJ1-1; 9 nucleotides align to TRBD1. The ends lost 10 bases at V and 0 bases at J; junction bases unmatched: 9. Germline CDR1 and CDR2: MNHNY and SVGAGI (reference sequence). CDR3 size: 15 residues. CDR3: CAIKTGGRVNTEAFF. The CDR3 DNA reads TGTGCCATAAAGACAGGGGGAAGGGTGAACACTGAAGCTTTCTTT.

This clone was seen once. The chain is built from TRBV11-2 and TRBJ2-3, with a possible D match to TRBD2 (5 bases). Between the trimmed V and J ends, which lost 4 bases and 4 bases, there was a span of 9 bases. Germline V lookup: CDR1 SGHAT, CDR2 FQNNGV. The CDR3 runs to 13 residues. CDR3 nucleotides: TGTGCCAGCAGCTCGGGAAGCTCAGATACGCAGTATTTT. As protein: CASSSGSSDTQYF.